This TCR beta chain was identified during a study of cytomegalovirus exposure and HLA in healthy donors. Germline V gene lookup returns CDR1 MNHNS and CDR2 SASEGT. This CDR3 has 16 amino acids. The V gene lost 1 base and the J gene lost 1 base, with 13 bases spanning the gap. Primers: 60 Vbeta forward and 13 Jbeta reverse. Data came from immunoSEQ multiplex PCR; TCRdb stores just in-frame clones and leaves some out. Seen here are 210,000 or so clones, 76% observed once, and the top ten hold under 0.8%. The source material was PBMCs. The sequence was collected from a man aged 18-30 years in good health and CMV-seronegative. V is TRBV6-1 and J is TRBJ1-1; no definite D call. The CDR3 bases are TGTGCCAGCAGTGAAGGGGCGGGGAGAGGGAACACTGAAGCTTTCTTT. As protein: CASSEGAGRGNTEAFF.